This T cell receptor beta chain was captured in a study of blood T cell repertoires in COVID-19. Background on the study: Material from acute and convalescent COVID-19 was sourced from the United States, Italy and Spain. T cells, B-cell-depleted T cells, or PBMCs supplied cDNA or gDNA.

The CDR3 covers 15 residues. Germline CDR1 is MGHRA and CDR2 is YSYEKL. Trimming removed 1 base from V and 1 base from J, with 10 bases in between. Repertoires were generated with immunoSEQ multiplex PCR, while TCRdb's copy carries only in-frame clones and drops some. The sample yields fewer than 110,000 clones, around 90% seen once. The TCR sequence derives from a man over 45 in a cohort sampled during active COVID-19. The gene calls are TRBV4-1 and TRBJ1-1; maybe TRBD1 (5 bases). Sequencing used peripheral blood. The CDR3 nucleotides read TGCGCCAGCAGCCAAGCTGACAGACAGAACACTGAAGCTTTCTTT. Amino acids: CASSQADRQNTEAFF.